The T cell receptor beta chain described here comes from a study of T cell responses to AZD1222 COVID-19 vaccine. About the research overall: Both about-4-week and about-12-week second-dose recipients were combined. Overall study findings and caveats: Seropositive at baseline were only a handful of AZD1222 recipients.

The CDR3 sequence is 15 residues long. V dropped 6 bases and J dropped 3; count of bases not matched to a gene: 10. The V gene's germline CDR1 is SGHTA and CDR2 FQGNSA. A word on this clone: The antigen remains undetermined.

Some clones are missing from TCRdb's copy, which holds only in-frame ones; the method was immunoSEQ multiplex PCR. The sample has about 110,000 clones; around 90% are singletons. Sample: peripheral blood, taken on day 0 of AZD1222 vaccination. The source of this sequence is an adult in good health. The gene calls are TRBV7-2 and TRBJ2-7; 8 nucleotides line up with TRBD2. The CDR3 spells CASSPTSGSYYEQYF. As DNA, the CDR3 is TGTGCCAGCAGTCCTACTAGCGGAAGTTACTACGAGCAGTACTTC.